The clone carrying this TCR beta chain was picked up a small number of times. The antigen remains unidentified. Time point noted: patch test 3, about 24 weeks after DPC sensitization. Treatment meaning: therapeutic diphenylcyclopropenone sensitization with weekly scalp DPC. Blood sampling preceded each patch test application. TCRdb independently ran MiXCR on the RACE reads; one entry per CDR3 protein. The sample holds approximately 97,000 distinct CDR3 sequences; 25% to 30% are singletons and the top ten take 10%. The CDR3 runs 12 residues. Germline V lookup: CDR1 SEHNR, CDR2 FQNEAQ (reference sequence). Between the trimmed V and J ends, which lost 5 bases and 5 bases, there was a span of 9 bases. This sample was included in a study of human T cells and chemical hapten exposure. On the study more broadly: The cohort included alopecia areata under or over 50% scalp, totalis and universalis. Study-level results: Donors, who had alopecia, may show an immune response that differs from healthy people's. DPC sensitization did not alter TCRs above 1 in 1000 frequency.

This clonotype originated in a man aged 35-49 years with alopecia areata. Some clones in this sample may be carry-over from other donors' samples. This specimen consisted of whole blood, obtained in connection with sensitization to the hapten diphenylcyclopropenone (DPC). The V gene is TRBV7-9, the J gene TRBJ2-5; TRBD2 is a possible D gene (6 bases). CDR3 sequence: CASSPTSETQYF. The CDR3 coding sequence is TGTGCCAGCAGCCCAACTAGCGAGACCCAGTACTTC.